The 27 T cell receptor beta chains reported below all come from one sample, sequenced in a study of shared clonotypes between healthy human individuals. Clones were read by immunoSEQ multiplex PCR, and TCRdb kept only the in-frame ones, dropping some. In the table there are roughly 2 million clones, nearly 97% of which are singletons. Material for sequencing was naive CD4+ T cells sorted from blood. Noted subset: CD45RA+ positively selected. Receptors were obtained from a man between 18 and 35 years old in good health.

CDR3 DNA: TGTGCCAGCAGTGAAAGCGGGTCCTTCTCCTACGAGCAGTACTTC. Translated, it gives CASSESGSFSYEQYF. The genes are TRBV2 and TRBJ2-7, with D possibly matching TRBD2 (6 bases). V was pared by 2 bases and J by 0 bases, with 11 bases between. CDR3 length: 15 residues. Looked up from germline, CDR1 is SNHLY and CDR2 is FYNNEI.

The V call is TRBV19, the J call TRBJ2-1; D may be TRBD1 or TRBD2 (6 bases each). CDR3 length: 14 residues. Germline CDR1 is LNHDA and CDR2 is SQIVND (reference sequence). The ends were cut back, 10 bases at V and 11 bases at J, with 24 bases in the middle. The CDR3 sequence is CATESMRRGTKQFF. The CDR3 nucleotides read TGTGCCACCGAGTCCATGAGGAGGGGGACGAAGCAGTTCTTC.

The gene calls are TRBV6-1 and TRBJ1-6; D not certain. Germline V lookup: CDR1 MNHNS, CDR2 SASEGT. This CDR3 spans 14 amino acids. The V and J ends lost 0 bases and 11 bases respectively, with 11 bases between them. The CDR3 loop reads CASSEANRGTPLHF. In nucleotides, the CDR3 is TGTGCCAGCAGTGAAGCGAACCGCGGCACACCCCTCCACTTT.

The chain has TRBV7-2 and TRBJ1-5, with D perhaps TRBD1 (6 bases). V lost 4 bases and J lost 4, with 14 bases in between. The CDR3 is 15 residues long. CDR1 is SGHTA and CDR2 is FQGNSA in the germline V gene. CDR3 sequence: CASSSGHTLNQPQHF. As DNA, the CDR3 is TGTGCCAGCAGCTCGGGACATACGTTGAATCAGCCCCAGCATTTT.

The CDR3 region is CASSSGLANSYEQYF. The CDR3, as DNA: TGTGCCAGCTCATCGGGACTAGCGAACTCCTACGAGCAGTACTTC. The rearrangement joins TRBV18 to TRBJ2-7, with 10 positions matching TRBD2. Trimming cost V 5 bases and J 0 bases; bases outside gene matches: 4. The germline gives CDR1 KGHSH, CDR2 LQKENI. The CDR3 sequence is 15 residues long.

For the CDR3, the DNA is TGTGCCAGCAGCTTCAGCGGAGGCGGGGAGACCCAGTACTTC. As protein: CASSFSGGGETQYF. The chain recombines TRBV7-8 with TRBJ2-5, with a possible D match to TRBD2 (5 bases). CDR1 is SGHVS, CDR2 FQNEAQ, per germline. The length of the CDR3 is 14 residues. The ends were cut back, 3 bases at V and 5 bases at J, with 13 bases in the middle.

This clone was recorded a few times. V is TRBV6-5 and J is TRBJ1-4, with TRBD1 as a possible D gene (6 bases). Trimming pared 2 bases from V and 13 bases from J, leaving 8 bases between. The CDR3 length is 11 residues. CDR1 is MNHEY and CDR2 is SVGAGI in the germline V gene. The DNA of the CDR3 is TGTGCCAGCAGTTACGGGGGCTCACTGTTTTTT. Protein sequence: CASSYGGSLFF.

V gene TRBV5-4 combines with J gene TRBJ2-2; 8 bases are shared with TRBD2. There are 16 residues in the CDR3. V dropped 1 base and J dropped 5; count of bases not matched to a gene: 7. Germline values: CDR1 SGHNT, CDR2 YYREEE (reference sequence). CDR3: CASSLKESSGTGELFF. CDR3 DNA: TGTGCCAGCAGCTTGAAGGAGTCTAGCGGGACCGGGGAGCTGTTTTTT. The full variable domain, with the rest looked up from reference TRBV5-4 and TRBJ2-2, is ETGVTQSPTHLIKTRGQQVTLRCSSQSGHNTVSWYQQALGQGPQFIFQYYREEENGRGNFPPRFSGLQFPNYSSELNVNALELDDSALYLCASSLKESSGTGELFFGEGSRLTVL.

CDR3 in DNA: TGTGCCAGCAGCGTAGAGGGTCAGGGGGTAGCCAAAAACATTCAGTACTTC. This gives the protein CASSVEGQGVAKNIQYF. The chain is built from TRBV9 and TRBJ2-4; 7 nucleotides agree with TRBD1. The CDR3 loop spans 17 amino acids. V gave up 0 bases and J gave up 0 bases; unmatched junction bases: 6. Germline CDR1 SGDLS, CDR2 YYNGEE.

The V gene is TRBV6-6, the J gene TRBJ1-2; a weak D match, TRBD1 (6 bases). Between the trimmed V and J ends, which lost 8 bases and 5 bases, there was a span of 21 bases. The CDR3 loop spans 15 amino acids. The V gene's germline CDR1 is MNHNY and CDR2 SVGAGI (reference sequence). As DNA, the CDR3 is TGTGCCAGCCTTAGAGGCGCAGGGGATGTTTATGGCTACACCTTC. Translating gives CASLRGAGDVYGYTF.

The V call is TRBV5-4, the J call TRBJ2-2; the match to TRBD1 covers 11 bases. The CDR3 consists of 17 residues. The germline V gene has CDR1 SGHNT and CDR2 YYREEE (reference sequence). The ends lost 6 bases at V and 3 bases at J; junction bases unmatched: 10. CDR3 bases: TGTGCCAGCACCCCTGGCGGGGGACAGGGGGACACCGGGGAGCTGTTTTTT. Protein product: CASTPGGGQGDTGELFF.

The chain uses TRBV2 and TRBJ1-3; no reliable D call. Germline V gene sequence: CDR1 SNHLY, CDR2 FYNNEI. Trimming stripped 1 base from V and 0 bases from J, with 7 bases between. The CDR3 contains 15 residues. The CDR3 DNA reads as TGTGCCAGCAGTGAAGGACCGCTCTCTGGAAACACCATATATTTT. Translating it yields CASSEGPLSGNTIYF.

This clone was counted once. The V gene is TRBV6-4, the J gene TRBJ2-3; D ambiguous. The CDR3 length is 15 residues. Trimming cost V 6 bases and J 2 bases, with 15 bases left between them. The germline V gene has CDR1 MRHNA and CDR2 SNTAGT. In DNA form, the CDR3 reads TGTGCCAGCAGCTACTCGGGCGGCTCCACAGATACGCAGTATTTT. Translated, it gives CASSYSGGSTDTQYF.

The chain is built from TRBV5-4 and TRBJ2-1; 8 bases align to TRBD2. CDR1 is SGHNT and CDR2 is YYREEE in the germline V gene (reference sequence). V lost 2 bases and J lost 6; bases outside the gene matches: 7. CDR3 length: 15 amino acids. The CDR3 DNA reads as TGTGCCAGCAGCTTAGCGGGGGTAGTCCCCAATGAGCAGTTCTTC. It specifies CASSLAGVVPNEQFF.

About this clone: The sample holds other DNA sequences that translate to the same CDR3. CDR3 sequence reads: CASSVGDRDSPLHF. CDR3 nucleotides: TGTGCCAGCAGCGTCGGGGACAGGGATTCACCCCTCCACTTT. This chain joins TRBV9 and TRBJ1-6; TRBD1 agrees at 9 bases. Germline CDR1 reads SGDLS; CDR2 reads YYNGEE. The CDR3 consists of 14 residues. V lost 2 bases and J lost 8; bases outside the gene matches: 2.

The chain recombines TRBV5-1 with TRBJ1-4, with 8 bases identical to TRBD1. This CDR3 has 13 amino acids. V shed 5 bases, J shed 7 bases, and the junction held 4 bases outside the gene matches. CDR1 is SGHRS, CDR2 YFSETQ, per germline. Written as DNA, the CDR3 is TGCGCCAGCAGGTCAGGGGGCGGTGAAAAACTGTTTTTT. Its protein product is CASRSGGGEKLFF.

The V call is TRBV9, the J call TRBJ1-6, with D maybe TRBD1 (5 bases). Per germline, CDR1 SGDLS and CDR2 YYNGEE. The length of the CDR3 is 15 residues. The V gene lost 4 bases and the J gene lost 5 bases, with 13 bases spanning the gap. The CDR3 sequence is CASSLEAGHNSPLHF. The CDR3 bases are TGTGCCAGCAGCCTAGAGGCGGGGCATAATTCACCCCTCCACTTT.

The chain links TRBV27 to TRBJ2-5, with 7 bases lining up with TRBD2. J gave up 4 bases and V 10 bases, and 12 bases lay outside the gene matches. The CDR3 covers 14 residues. The germline gives CDR1 MNHEY, CDR2 SMNVEV (reference sequence). The CDR3 loop reads CATSGAGAGETQYF. As DNA, the CDR3 is TGTGCCACCTCCGGTGCGGGAGCTGGAGAGACCCAGTACTTC.

The chain combines TRBV9 with TRBJ2-5, with TRBD2 matching 12 bases. CDR1 is SGDLS and CDR2 is YYNGEE in the germline V gene. The CDR3 length is 15 residues. V lost 3 bases, J lost 5 bases, and 5 bases stayed unmatched. The CDR3 DNA sequence: TGTGCCAGCAGCGAGACTAGCGGGAGAGGGGAGACCCAGTACTTC. Protein: CASSETSGRGETQYF.

The chain has TRBV5-1 and TRBJ2-2; D is ambiguous. V dropped 4 bases and J dropped 0 bases, with 7 bases sitting between them. CDR1 and CDR2 (germline): SGHRS, YFSETQ. The CDR3 covers 14 residues. The CDR3 here is CASSGQSNTGELFF. The CDR3 DNA is TGCGCCAGCAGCGGGCAATCGAACACCGGGGAGCTGTTTTTT.

The chain uses TRBV18 and TRBJ2-1; TRBD1 matches 7 bases. There are 15 residues in the CDR3. Per the germline V gene, CDR1 is KGHSH and CDR2 is LQKENI. The V and J ends lost 4 bases and 0 bases, in that order; junction bases with no gene match: 3. The CDR3: CASSRGQSSYNEQFF. The DNA of the CDR3 is TGTGCCAGCTCACGGGGACAGAGCTCCTACAATGAGCAGTTCTTC. Full variable domain (remainder filled in from reference TRBV18 and TRBJ2-1): NAGVMQNPRHLVRRRGQEARLRCSPMKGHSHVYWYRQLPEEGLKFMVYLQKENIIDESGMPKERFSAEFPKEGPSILRIQQVVRGDSAAYFCASSRGQSSYNEQFFGPGTRLTVL.

The V and J genes are TRBV30 and TRBJ2-3; tentatively, D is TRBD2 (6 bases). The CDR3 is made up of 14 amino acids. V was cut by 2 bases and J by 4 bases, with 13 bases left in between. Germline CDR1 and CDR2: GTSNPN and SVGIG (reference sequence). CDR3 DNA: TGTGCCTGGAGTAGAAACGGGGGTCCAGATACGCAGTATTTT. Its translation: CAWSRNGGPDTQYF.

The V gene is TRBV10-2, the J gene TRBJ2-5; no definite D call. The length of the CDR3 is 12 residues. Trimming removed 9 bases from V and 5 bases from J, with 13 bases in between. Germline lookup yields CDR1 WSHSY and CDR2 SAAADI. DNA for the CDR3: TGCGCCAGTGGGGTAGCTCGGGAGACCCAGTACTTC. It is translated as CASGVARETQYF.

The gene calls are TRBV7-2 and TRBJ2-1; 13 nucleotides line up with TRBD2. CDR1 is SGHTA, CDR2 FQGNSA, per germline. The junction had 5 bases not matched to a gene; V was cut back by 5 bases and J by 7 bases. The CDR3 has 15 amino acids. CDR3 nucleotide sequence: TGTGCCAGCAGCGATCGGACTAGCGGGAGAAATGAGCAGTTCTTC. This encodes CASSDRTSGRNEQFF.

This clone was seen once. The chain couples TRBV9 to TRBJ1-6, with TRBD1 matching over 12 bases. The germline V gene encodes CDR1 SGDLS and CDR2 YYNGEE. The CDR3 length is 16 residues. Trimming cost V 4 bases and J 10 bases; bases outside gene matches: 9. The CDR3 DNA reads as TGTGCCAGCAGCCCTAGAGGGACAGGGGGCCAATCACCCCTCCACTTT. This encodes CASSPRGTGGQSPLHF. The variable domain in full, with the rest retrieved from reference TRBV9 and TRBJ1-6, is DSGVTQTPKHLITATGQRVTLRCSPRSGDLSVYWYQQSLDQGLQFLIQYYNGEERAKGNILERFSAQQFPDLHSELNLSSLELGDSALYFCASSPRGTGGQSPLHFGNGTRLTVT.

The sample holds one count of this clone. V usage is TRBV2 and J usage is TRBJ2-2; 9 nucleotides align to TRBD2. CDR3 size: 15 residues. The germline CDR1 and CDR2 sequences are SNHLY and FYNNEI. V was pared by 8 bases and J by 5 bases, with 9 bases of the junction left unmatched. The CDR3 DNA follows: TGTGCCAGCCGGCCGAGGACTAGCGTGACCGGGGAGCTGTTTTTT. This sequence encodes CASRPRTSVTGELFF. Together with reference TRBV2 and TRBJ2-2, the CDR3 gives the full variable domain: EPEVTQTPSHQVTQMGQEVILRCVPISNHLYFYWYRQILGQKVEFLVSFYNNEISEKSEIFDDQFSVERPDGSNFTLKIRSTKLEDSAMYFCASRPRTSVTGELFFGEGSRLTVL.

The chain is built from TRBV5-1 and TRBJ1-2, with TRBD1 identical over 12 bases. CDR3 length: 15 amino acids. Unmatched junction bases numbered 4, after V lost 0 bases and J lost 7 bases. CDR1 SGHRS and CDR2 YFSETQ come from the germline V gene. The CDR3 nucleotides are TGCGCCAGCAGCTTGGCGGGACAGGGGGCGTCTGGCTACACCTTC. Translated: CASSLAGQGASGYTF.